The sample holds a few counts of the clone carrying this T cell receptor beta chain. What it binds is not known. This sample is drawn from a study of response to subunit inactivated influenza vaccine. Study findings and constraints: Authors suggested seasonal influenza vaccinations each recruit few new T cells.

Germline V gene sequence: CDR1 ENHRY, CDR2 SYGVKD. Trimming removed 0 bases from V and 3 bases from J; junction bases left unmatched: 2. This CDR3 comprises 17 residues. TCRdb passed the RT-PCR reads through MiXCR, listing each CDR3 protein once. The sample carries about 650,000 distinct CDR3 sequences, more than 15% recorded once. The input for sequencing was PBMCs from blood, taken about 12 days after vaccination. The chain links TRBV10-3 to TRBJ2-3, with 14 bases matching TRBD2. The TCR was taken from a man between 50 and 59 years old who received an inactivated influenza vaccine. CDR3 sequence reads: CAISESGLAGETDTQYF. DNA for the CDR3: TGTGCCATCAGTGAGTCGGGACTAGCGGGGGAGACAGATACGCAGTATTTT.